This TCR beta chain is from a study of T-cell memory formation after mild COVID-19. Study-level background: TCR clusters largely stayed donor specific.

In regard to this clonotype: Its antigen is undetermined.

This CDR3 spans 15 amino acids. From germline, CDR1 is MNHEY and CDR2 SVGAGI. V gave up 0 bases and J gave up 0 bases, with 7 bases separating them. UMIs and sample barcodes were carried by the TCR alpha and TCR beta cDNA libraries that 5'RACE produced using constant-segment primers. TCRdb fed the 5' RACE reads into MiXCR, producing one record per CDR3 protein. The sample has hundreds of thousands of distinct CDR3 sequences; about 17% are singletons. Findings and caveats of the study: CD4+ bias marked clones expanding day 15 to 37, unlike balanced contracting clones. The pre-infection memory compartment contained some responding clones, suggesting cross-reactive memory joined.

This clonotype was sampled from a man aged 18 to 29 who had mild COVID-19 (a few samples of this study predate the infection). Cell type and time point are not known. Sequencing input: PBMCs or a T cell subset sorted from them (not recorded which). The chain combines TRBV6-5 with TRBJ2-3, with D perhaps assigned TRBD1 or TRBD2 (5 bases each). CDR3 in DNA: TGTGCCAGCAGTTACTCGTGGGACAGCACAGATACGCAGTATTTT. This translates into CASSYSWDSTDTQYF.